This T cell receptor (beta chain) was observed in a study of blood T cells in healthy people across ages. Study summary: T cells yielded about one barcoded beta molecule per two cells through template switching. Study results and caveats: Long-lived donors carried more naive CD4+ cells and greater diversity than aged donors.

Turning to this clonotype: What it binds is not known.

Primers used in a second PCR of about 7 to 11 cycles were a sample-barcoded 5' primer and a J-beta primer mix. MiXCR, applied by TCRdb to the 5' RACE reads, yields one record per CDR3 protein. The sample has hundreds of thousands of distinct CDR3 sequences, 32% seen once; the top ten hold 15%. What was sequenced was blood. The receptor was derived from a woman older than 75 in good health.

CDR3 region: CASSLRGQGNEKLFF. The CDR3 DNA sequence: TGTGCCAGCAGTCTCCGTGGACAGGGGAATGAAAAACTGTTTTTT. The chain joins TRBV27 to TRBJ1-4, with 9 bases matching TRBD1. Losses at the gene ends were 5 bases for V and 5 bases for J; bases not matched to a gene: 6. This CDR3 has 15 amino acids. Germline values: CDR1 MNHEY, CDR2 SMNVEV (reference sequence).